The source of this T cell receptor (beta chain) is a study of shared clonotypes between healthy human individuals (dated by TCRdb to the early 2020s). For context, the study as a whole: Two women and a few men aged 18 to 49 years were included in the cohort. Per donor, three plates each were used for CD4 naive and CD4 memory, two for CD8 naive, and one for CD8 memory. Each donor's leukapheresis produced roughly between roughly 0.94 and 9.5 billion PBMCs. Different laboratories and diverse techniques were used to prepare libraries and sequence TCR repertoires, to increase sequencing depth and limit assay-specific biases. To estimate repertoire size and how much clonotype sharing occurs between individuals, the study deeply sequenced the blood TCR repertoires of about 5 healthy adults. Broad study findings and their caveats: Sampling was limited to blood, and TCR repertoires in tissue likely differ from TCR repertoires in blood. Compared with non-shared clonotypes, the clonotypes found in all four sorted-subset donors had higher generation probabilities. Pairwise subsampling led to the expectation that sequencing depth would affect the degree of clonotype sharing among donors. When a few donors were compared, the shared fraction of clonotypes was about 5.2% for naive CD4, about 4% for naive CD8, about 2.4% for memory CD4, and less than 0.45% for memory CD8. Estimated clonotype richness was generally larger for naive than for memory subsets. Because the study included a small number of donors, the genetic and exposure-history diversity represented was limited. Even with the large sequencing depth, rarefaction of the sorted-subset datasets indicated that sequencing was incomplete.

CD8 naive samples consisted of CD45RO-negative cells that were positively selected for CCR7, yielding a CD45RA+CCR7+ population without TemRA cells. Donors were healthy HIV-negative adults with no recently reported acute infections or vaccinations. Every donor was a Caucasian adult living in Nashville, Tennessee, USA. Blood was obtained by leukapheresis, after which PBMCs were separated by Ficoll-Histopaque density gradient centrifugation and cryopreserved in liquid nitrogen vapor phase. Purity and quantity of every magnetically sorted T cell population were checked by analytical flow cytometry. Genomic DNA was isolated from each sorted fraction and quantified by UV absorbance on a Nanodrop 2000c. With regard to this clone: Its antigen remains unidentified. Base-call qualities are not available, and no considerably larger clone is one nucleotide away.

Using the deep immunoSEQ assay, multiplex PCR amplified TCR CDR3 regions from genomic DNA. Extracted genomic DNA from each cell subset was distributed evenly across all wells of several immunoSEQ 96-well plates, and each plate was treated as a replicate. For sorted subsets, roughly 200 ng of genomic DNA, equivalent to some 33,000 T cell genomes, went into each replicate PCR. Purified libraries were measured with a Qubit 3.0 fluorometer, size-checked on a Bioanalyzer 2100, and measured again with the KAPA Library Quantification kit. Every immunoSEQ 96-well plate was sequenced on a separate single-read 150-cycle Illumina NextSeq 550 flow cell. In the original analysis: The immunoSEQ output contained only junctional sequences without quality scores, so filtering could not match that applied to full-length reads. To assign V/J genes and CDR3, sequences were annotated against IMGT germline references using PyIR, a Python wrapper for IgBLAST v1.9. Any read was removed if the V/J assignment was weak (E-value above 1e-6), the CDR3 was missing, or the read contained stop codons, out-of-frame junctions, or ambiguous translated residues. V3J clonotypes were defined as sequences sharing an identical inferred V gene, J gene, and CDR3 amino acid sequence. Percentage overlap between repertoires was calculated by dividing the number of shared unique clonotypes by the size of the smaller repertoire. Repertoire richness was assessed with RTK rarefaction, the Chao1 estimator, and Recon v2.1 estimates of unobserved clonotypes. Generation probabilities were computed with OLGA for all TCRbeta clonotypes obtained by the gDNA method from a handful of donors. Held by TCRdb, this immuneACCESS table contains in-frame sequences only and omits some clones. Under half of the omission traces to an unresolved V gene where checked; the cause of the rest is unknown. V and J calls and clone size are as listed in that table; D and trimming were resolved from the DNA. The sample table lists roughly 2.1 million clones, 85% to 95% of them with a count of one. About 1.8% of the sample rests with the top ten.

The receptor comes from a man in his late teens or twenties in good health. Some clones in this sample may be carry-over from other donors' samples. The source material was naive CD8+ T cells from PBMCs. The cell subset or site label here, explained by the study, means: CD45RA+CCR7+.

In nucleotides, the sequence is TGTGCCAGCAGTTCCGTCGAGGCCTTCTACAATGAGCAGTTCTTC. Its translation is CASSSVEAFYNEQFF. Rearrangement joined TRBV28 to TRBJ2-1; no D gene call is confident. The CDR3 measures 15 amino acids from cysteine to phenylalanine. The only DNA kept is the CDR3, 45 bases in frame from the first base. Via the germline V gene, CDR1 is MDHEN and CDR2 SYDVKM. V was cut back by 4 bases and J by 3 bases, leaving a gap of 13 bases between them.